Below, one T cell receptor beta chain is given with its context. The antigen it recognizes is unknown. Per-base quality was not reported, and no clone a single base away is much larger than it. The trial excluded patients who had a history of autoimmune disease or were on systemic immunosuppression. Peripheral blood for TCR sequencing was drawn from every dose cohort at baseline, at cycle 4 day 1 and at cycle 7 day 1. Samples came from an open-label, multicenter, first-in-human phase I dose-escalation trial of ivuxolimab. The trial enrolled adults with locally advanced or metastatic head and neck squamous cell, hepatocellular, melanoma or renal cell carcinoma. Before TCR sequencing, CD4+ T cells and CD8+ T cells were sorted from peripheral blood as separate populations. From the cysteine through the phenylalanine, the CDR3 covers 13 amino acids. The kept DNA is CDR3 alone, 39 bases in frame from the first base. Sequences MNHEY (CDR1) and SVGAGI (CDR2) are obtained from the germline V gene. Deletion took 7 bases off V and 3 bases off J, with a span of 12 bases between the germline ends.

To sequence the TCRbeta CDR3 region, genomic DNA was isolated from the sorted cells. The immunoSEQ Assay was used to sequence the TCRbeta CDR3 regions. Not all clones reach the TCRdb copy of this immuneACCESS table, which keeps in-frame sequences only. Checked studies attribute under half of the gap to unresolved V genes and leave the rest unexplained. The sample includes tens of thousands of clones, with about 85% observed a single time. About 2.5% of the sample comes from the top ten. This sample was included in a study of OX40 agonist ivuxolimab in advanced cancers. For the wider study: Ivuxolimab was an agonistic, fully human IgG2 monoclonal antibody directed against OX40 (CD134), a costimulatory receptor. Intravenous ivuxolimab was administered to patients every 2 weeks at six dose levels: 0.01, 0.1, 0.3, 1.5, 3 and 10 mg/kg. Among the approximately 54 dose-escalation patients, around 20 had hepatocellular carcinoma, 15 or so melanoma, 9 renal cell carcinoma and 9 head and neck cancer. A male proportion of approximately 83% and a mean age of around 60 years, ranging from about 20 to 85, were recorded for the dose-escalation cohort. Prior anti-PD-1, anti-PD-L1 or anti-CTLA-4 therapy was permitted, and 40% of dose-escalation patients had received checkpoint inhibitors. Partial responses were achieved by three dose-escalation patients, of whom one had hepatocellular carcinoma and two had cutaneous melanoma. The purpose of peripheral TCRbeta sequencing was to test whether ivuxolimab changed TCR sequence diversity and led to clonal T-cell expansion. The paper reports the monotherapy dose-escalation portion (N of about 50 patients) of the phase I ivuxolimab trial.

Summary of the overall study and its limitations: Low levels of normalized T-cell clonal expansion were also seen in some patients who did not respond. Antigen specificity was not determined for the clonally expanded peripheral T cells. At doses from 0.1 to 3.0 mg/kg, clonal expansion was seen in both CD4+ and CD8+ blood T cells between baseline and week 6. Partial responders in the 0.1-3.0 mg/kg groups had among the lowest normalized peripheral clonal expansion, especially among CD8+ T cells. On average, CD8+ T cells showed more expanded clones than CD4+ T cells after ivuxolimab.

The specimen was CD4+ or CD8+ T cells sorted from blood, collected in a trial of the OX40 agonist ivuxolimab. The TCR sequence derives from an adult with an advanced solid tumor such as melanoma, head and neck, liver or kidney cancer. Recombination linked TRBV6-5 to TRBJ2-5; TRBD1 is possibly the D segment (6 matching bases). The CDR3 region has the sequence CASTTRGKETQYF. The sequenced DNA is TGTGCCAGCACCACAAGGGGGAAAGAGACCCAGTACTTC.